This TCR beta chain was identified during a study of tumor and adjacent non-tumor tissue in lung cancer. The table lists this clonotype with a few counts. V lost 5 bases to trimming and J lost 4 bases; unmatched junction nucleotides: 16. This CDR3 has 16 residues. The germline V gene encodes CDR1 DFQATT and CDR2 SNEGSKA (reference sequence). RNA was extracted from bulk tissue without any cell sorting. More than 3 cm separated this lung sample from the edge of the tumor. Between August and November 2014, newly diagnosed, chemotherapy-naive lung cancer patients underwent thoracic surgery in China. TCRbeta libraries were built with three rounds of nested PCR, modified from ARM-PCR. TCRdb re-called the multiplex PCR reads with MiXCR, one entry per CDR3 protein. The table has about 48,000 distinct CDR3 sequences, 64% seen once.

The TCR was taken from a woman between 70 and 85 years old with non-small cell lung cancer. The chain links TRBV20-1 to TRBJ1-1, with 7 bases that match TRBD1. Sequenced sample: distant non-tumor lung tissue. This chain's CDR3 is CSAFYRGGVRGTEAFF. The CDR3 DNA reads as TGCAGTGCTTTTTACAGGGGAGGGGTTCGTGGCACTGAAGCTTTCTTT.